This T cell receptor beta chain was sequenced in a study of shared clonotypes between healthy human individuals (dated by TCRdb to between 2020 and 2021). Some background on the complete study: The cohort included a few men and a couple of women between 18 and 49 years of age. Per donor, three plates each were used for CD4 naive and CD4 memory, two for CD8 naive, and one for CD8 memory. Blood TCR repertoires of a handful of healthy adults were deeply sequenced to estimate repertoire size and the extent of clonotype sharing between individuals. Different laboratories and diverse techniques were used to prepare libraries and sequence TCR repertoires, to increase sequencing depth and limit assay-specific biases. Each donor's leukapheresis produced roughly between roughly 0.9 and 9 billion PBMCs. Findings and caveats that apply to the study as a whole: Higher generation probabilities were observed for clonotypes shared by all four sorted-subset donors than for non-shared clonotypes. When several donors were compared, the shared fraction of clonotypes was around 5% for naive CD4, roughly 3.4% for naive CD8, 2.3% for memory CD4, and roughly 0.4% for memory CD8. Sampling was restricted to blood, and TCR repertoires in tissue are likely to differ from TCR repertoires in blood. Pairwise subsampling indicated that sequencing depth was expected to affect the degree of clonotype sharing among donors. The small number of donors limited the genetic and exposure-history diversity represented. Rarefaction of sorted-subset datasets indicated incomplete sequencing despite the large sequencing depth. Larger estimated clonotype richness was generally found for naive subsets than for memory subsets.

With respect to this clone: Its recognized antigen is unknown. No base quality information exists; no much larger clone differs at one position.

Using the deep immunoSEQ assay, multiplex PCR amplified TCR CDR3 regions from genomic DNA. Extracted genomic DNA from each cell subset was distributed evenly across all wells of several immunoSEQ 96-well plates, and each plate was treated as a replicate. For sorted subsets, approximately 0.2 ug of genomic DNA, equivalent to 25,000 to 35,000 T cell genomes, went into each replicate PCR. The purified libraries were quantified using a Qubit 3.0 fluorometer, sized with a Bioanalyzer 2100, and then quantified again using the KAPA Library Quantification kit. Every immunoSEQ 96-well plate was sequenced on a dedicated single-read 150-cycle Illumina NextSeq 550 flow cell. The source study handled its data this way. Because the immunoSEQ output included only junctional sequences and no quality scores, the filtering could not be the same as the filtering used for full-length reads. To assign V/J genes and CDR3, sequences were annotated using PyIR, a Python wrapper for IgBLAST v1.9, with IMGT germline references. Reads were filtered out if the reads had weak V/J assignments (E-value above 1e-6), no CDR3, stop codons, out-of-frame junctions, or ambiguous translated residues. V3J clonotypes were defined by identical inferred V gene, J gene, and CDR3 amino acid sequence. To compute the percentage overlap between repertoires, the number of shared unique clonotypes was divided by the size of the smaller repertoire. Three approaches were used to assess repertoire richness: RTK rarefaction, the Chao1 estimator, and Recon v2.1 estimates of unobserved clonotypes. For all TCRbeta clonotypes obtained by the gDNA method from a handful of donors, generation probabilities were computed with OLGA. This is the immuneACCESS table as TCRdb keeps it, with only in-frame sequences that have V and J called. A part of the clones is gone; compared with another copy, unresolved V genes explain less than half, and the rest is unexplained. V and J calls and clone size are given by that table; D and trimming were obtained from the DNA. Here the sample has 1,500,000 or so clones; roughly 97% occur a single time. The ten largest make up approximately 1.1% of the sample.

The germline V gene encodes CDR1 MGHRA and CDR2 YSYEKL. V loses 1 base, J loses 8 bases, and the germline ends lie 12 bases apart. The CDR3 spans 13 residues, from the cysteine through the phenylalanine. The CDR3 DNA has 39 bases and is translated from base 1. The donors were healthy, HIV-negative adults who had no recently reported acute infections or vaccinations. Only Caucasian adults living in Nashville, Tennessee, USA were represented among the donors. CD4+ T cells were enriched through magnetic negative selection, after which naive cells were positively selected on CD45RA and the remaining negative fraction served as the memory subset. After blood collection by leukapheresis, PBMCs were isolated using Ficoll-Histopaque density gradient centrifugation and then cryopreserved in the vapor phase of liquid nitrogen. Analytical flow cytometry was used to check the purity and quantity of every magnetically sorted T cell population. Genomic DNA was isolated from every sorted fraction and measured by UV absorbance on a Nanodrop 2000c.

This clonotype was sampled from a young man in good health. The rearrangement joined TRBV4-1 to TRBJ2-7, and possibly TRBD2, on 5 matching bases. Sequencing used naive CD4+ T cells sorted from blood. The sample's cell subset or site label, decoded: CD45RA+ positively selected. CDR3 reads: CASSQGGWEKQYF. The nucleotides read TGCGCCAGCAGCCAAGGGGGTTGGGAGAAGCAGTACTTC.